One sample yielded the 5 T cell receptor beta chains listed below, sequenced in a study of identical twins. MiXCR, run by TCRdb on the 5' RACE reads, gives a single entry per CDR3 protein. Of approximately 500,000 distinct CDR3 sequences in the sample, around 24% were seen once. These data were likewise used in another study, on T cells expressing NK-cell markers.

The sample comprised CD4+ T cells sorted from blood. These receptors were collected from a woman aged 18-35 years in good health.

The J gene is TRBJ2-1, the V gene TRBV3-1, with D unresolved. The CDR3 covers 12 residues. V was clipped by 5 bases and J by 9 bases, with 11 bases between them. CDR1 LGHDT and CDR2 YNNKEL come from the germline V gene (reference sequence). The CDR3 DNA follows: TGTGCCAGCAGCGGAGAGAACGTTGAGCAGTTCTTC. This translates into CASSGENVEQFF.

The chain couples TRBV6-1 to TRBJ2-1; D unclear. V was clipped by 2 bases and J by 9 bases, with 11 bases between them. Germline V gene sequence: CDR1 MNHNS, CDR2 SASEGT. CDR3 length: 13 residues. The CDR3 DNA follows: TGTGCCAGCAGTGAACCCTTCGTGGGTGAGCAGTTCTTC. Encoded protein: CASSEPFVGEQFF.

V is TRBV20-1 and J is TRBJ2-3; TRBD1 matches 10 bases. The germline V gene encodes CDR1 DFQATT and CDR2 SNEGSKA (reference sequence). V dropped 2 bases and J dropped 7; count of bases not matched to a gene: 6. This CDR3 comprises 14 residues. The CDR3 here is CSARPPGQGHTQYF. The CDR3 bases are TGCAGTGCTAGACCTCCGGGACAGGGGCATACGCAGTATTTT.

The V gene is TRBV5-1, the J gene TRBJ2-2; tentative D call: TRBD2 (6 bases). The germline V gene has CDR1 SGHRS and CDR2 YFSETQ. The germline V and J ends were trimmed by 6 bases and 4 bases, with 13 bases remaining between them. The CDR3 loop spans 14 amino acids. The CDR3 is CASTGGAGTGELFF. CDR3 coding DNA: TGCGCCAGCACCGGAGGGGCTGGCACCGGGGAGCTGTTTTTT.

This sequence joins TRBV5-5 and TRBJ2-7, with a weak D call TRBD2 (5 bases). Trimming shortened V by 7 bases and J by 3 bases, and 14 bases separated the two germline ends. The CDR3 is 13 residues long. Germline lookup yields CDR1 SGHKS and CDR2 YYEKEE (reference sequence). CDR3 DNA: TGTGCCAGCGGCACGATAAGCGGCTACGAGCAGTACTTC. It encodes CASGTISGYEQYF.